Given below is one T cell receptor (beta chain) in context. It has no known antigen specificity. This specimen comes from a study of cytomegalovirus exposure and HLA in healthy donors (dated by TCRdb to about 2017). With regard to the full study: An earlier analysis of some 620 of the donors reported 250 to 300 Gb of sequence data and 117 million unique TCR beta sequences obtained from about 179 million T cells. About 300 gigabases of sequencing data and around 88 million unique TCR sequences made up an early release that covered fewer than 650 HLA-typed donors. The genetic ancestry cluster associated with self-reported Caucasian donors included 80% to 90% of the 398 genotyped donors. The study aimed to test whether signatures of past pathogen exposure could be identified by cataloging public T cell receptors. The study profiled the T cell repertoires of 550 to 700 subjects by immunosequencing and related them to cytomegalovirus serostatus. In addition to the first cohort of 666 subjects, a separate validation cohort of about 120 different subjects was used. To predict cytomegalovirus infection status, the study brought together high-throughput TCR immunosequencing, statistical association of individual TCRs with disease status, and machine learning. To study patterns of TCR occurrence, a later analysis re-analyzed previously published TCR beta repertoires from more than 550 donors and added high-resolution HLA genotyping. Rather than using new phenotypic data, the later analysis identified candidate immune exposures from TCR beta sequences and from how often those sequences occurred across donors. To decide whether each TCR beta V gene segment behaved as functional or pseudogenic, an earlier analysis of several hundred of the donors relied on high-throughput TCR beta sequencing. Donor age, sex, ethnicity and CMV serostatus were compiled together with the repertoire data. In a later genetic analysis, genome-wide SNP genotypes for about three fifths of the roughly 670 donors were used, and that subset was treated as a discovery cohort. All discovery cohort repertoires had been generated using a single sequencing platform. HLA typing included class I and class II loci at four-digit resolution. Typing coverage differed by locus: A, B, C, DRB1 and DQB1 were typed in about 620-640 donors, DQA1 in about 500, DPA1 in 600 to 610, and DPB1 in around 440. Four to six DR-DQ haplotypes were handled as single units for association and clustering, since linkage in the cohort was strong. On average, roughly 250,000 unique TCR beta nucleotide sequences were sequenced per donor among 398 genotyped donors of the cohort, with roughly 18% of those sequences being non-productive. What the research found in general, with its limitations: The classifier was reported to diagnose cytomegalovirus status with high specificity and sensitivity in both the original cohort and the validation cohort. In a later analysis, HLA-associated TCR beta chains showed more clonal expansion and lower generation probabilities than non-associated chains that were equally common. The authors suggested that the approach could potentially be extended to other disease states and immunological phenotypes. The 87-base-pair reads could not distinguish some IMGT-functional V segments, including TRBV6-2 and TRBV6-3, so those segments were excluded. Presence/absence analyses assumed roughly uniform sequencing depth across donors, an assumption that may not hold. The only immune exposure information available for the cohort was CMV serostatus. According to a later analysis, most CMV-associated TCR beta chains appeared to be HLA-restricted, and the HLA associations seemed to be driven largely by CMV exposure. Linkage disequilibrium might explain the correlated functional status among segregating V segments, but an unknown experimental factor could not be excluded. The cohort was sequenced for TCR beta chains only, and without alpha or paired-chain data the features that could be detected were limited. A later analysis associated roughly 17,000 TCR beta sequences with specific HLA alleles at a false discovery rate of 0.05. A cluster of highly shared sequence variants was judged likely to be a technical artifact of the sequencing pipeline. In vitro tests confirmed that a few of the cytomegalovirus-associated TCR beta chains recognize cytomegalovirus antigens. In an earlier analysis of approximately 590 of the donors, most TCR beta V segments appeared in productive rearrangements about 87% or about 30% of the time, broadly matching IMGT annotations. In a later genetic analysis, a missense DCLRE1C variant was associated with V-gene and J-gene trimming of TCR beta chains, and the association was replicated in an independent cohort. Across donors, most TCR sequences were observed very rarely, whereas some public TCRs were present in many individuals. Strong co-occurrence of HLA alleles, especially DR and DQ, made assigning TCR associations to individual alleles difficult. The study listed 150 to 200 TCR beta chains as associated with cytomegalovirus. In a later genetic analysis, fewer N-insertions in productive TCRs were reported among donors in an Asian-associated ancestry cluster than the 666-donor mean. A later analysis found that TCR association rates varied across HLA loci, with DRB1 alleles showing the most associated TCRs and HLA-C alleles the fewest. In a later analysis, several top co-occurrence clusters were reported to appear linked to parvovirus B19, influenza, CMV and Epstein-Barr virus. Because some donors lacked HLA typing at each locus, the association tests relied only on the typed subset. The earlier analysis of 587 of the donors excluded roughly 17 rarely observed V segments, including chromosome 9 orphons, because counts were too low. A further reported finding was that TCR beta sequences accurately predicted the HLA-A and HLA-B alleles for most subjects in the first cohort.

Libraries were built with the immunoSEQ multiplex PCR assay. For the multiplex PCR, a mixture combining 60 forward primers for TCR Vbeta segments and 13 reverse primers for TCR Jbeta segments was used. The CDR3 region of rearranged TCR beta genes was amplified from genomic DNA with a multiplex PCR assay. The Illumina HiSeq System was used to sequence the amplified TCR beta libraries as 87-base-pair reads. Turning to the authors' computational methods: A later analysis tallied around 82 million unique TCR beta chains across the 640 or so repertoires, and about 12 million of those chains were shared by two or more donors. Raw reads were error-corrected and collapsed into unique sequences by a nearest-neighbor algorithm in which closely related sequences were merged to remove PCR and sequencing errors. V, D and J gene segments were assigned by aligning CDR3 sequences to IMGT reference sequences. For a sequence to be retained, a match of at least six nucleotides to both a V gene segment and a J gene segment was required. A rearrangement counted as productive if the CDR3 had no stop codons and remained in frame with V and J, and every other rearrangement counted as non-productive. CDR3 was defined according to IMGT convention as the region running from the second conserved V-encoded cysteine to the conserved J-encoded phenylalanine. The earlier analysis of about 610 of the donors excluded sequences that lacked an unambiguous match to a single V gene segment. In an earlier analysis of approximately 590 of the donors, V segments were called functional above 56.7% productive rearrangements and were called segregating when the between-donor standard deviation exceeded 5%. A statistical classification framework was developed to diagnose cytomegalovirus status using the catalog of TCR beta chain sequences. A later analysis assigned V and J genes by comparing TCR nucleotide sequences with IMGT/GENE-DB human TR gene sequences. Using the TCRdist pipeline, a later analysis assigned CDR3 sequences along with most-parsimonious VDJ recombination scenarios. In a later analysis, each TCR beta chain was defined by its CDR3 amino acid sequence together with its V-gene family, and reads without a unique V-gene family were excluded. In a later analysis, 450 to 600 highly shared, low-generation-probability nucleotide sequences were removed to address suspected cross-contamination and a sequencing artifact. For each public chain, a later analysis derived a clonal expansion index from normalized ranks of inferred template counts within each repertoire. In a later analysis, generation probabilities were computed with a VDJ recombination model fitted to out-of-frame rearrangements, and the resulting probabilities were checked against IGoR. A later analysis scored TCR-TCR, TCR-HLA and TCR-CMV co-occurrence with hypergeometric tests, applying a repertoire-size bias correction to TCR pairs. To estimate false discovery rates, a later analysis permuted the HLA or CMV assignments 20 times. In a later analysis, co-occurring TCRs were grouped with DBSCAN, and TCRdist sequence similarity was added when clustering was performed within HLA-allele-positive subsets. Repertoires with fewer than 30,000 or more than 120,000 public chains, plus five repertoires with anomalous nucleotide sharing, were excluded from co-occurrence clustering. TCRdb limited this immuneACCESS table to in-frame rearrangements with V and J called. A share of clones is missing; checked studies link under half to unresolved V genes, and the rest is unexplained. The D gene and trimming were derived from the DNA, and the V and J assignments and clone size from that table. The sample's clone listing holds about 60,000 clones. The top ten clones comprise about 16% of the sample.

The cohort was made up of several hundred healthy bone marrow donors. Cohort members were all nominally healthy when sampled, although unrecorded immune exposures were likely present. The donor tested CMV seronegative, placing the donor among the roughly 350 seronegative members of the cohort. A peripheral blood sample was collected from each donor, and TCR beta sequencing was performed on peripheral blood mononuclear cells. The Qiagen DNeasy Blood Extraction Kit was used to extract genomic DNA from the blood cell samples. In the germline V gene, CDR1 corresponds to SGHTA and CDR2 to FQGTGA. V was cut back by 5 bases and J by 4 bases, leaving a gap of 8 bases between them. Inclusive of the bounding cysteine and phenylalanine, the CDR3 is 12 residues long. Left in the record is the CDR3 DNA by itself, 36 bases read in frame from the first base.

Sequenced input: PBMCs. The receptor comes from a boy younger than 18 in good health and CMV-seronegative. The receptor chain draws on TRBV7-3 and TRBJ1-1; TRBD1 is a possible D gene, resting on 5 matching bases. The CDR3 reads CASSKGRTEAFF. DNA sequence: TGTGCCAGCAGCAAGGGGCGCACTGAAGCTTTCTTT.